A single sample is the source of the 10 T cell receptor beta chains below, sequenced in a study of blood T cells in healthy people across ages. Next came a second PCR, run for roughly 6 to 11 cycles, which used a sample-barcoded 5' primer along with a J-beta primer mix. TCRdb re-called the 5' RACE reads with MiXCR, one entry per CDR3 protein. The table lists around 870,000 distinct CDR3 sequences, about 28% of them singletons. What was sequenced was blood. These TCRs come from a woman older than 75 in good health.

This clonotype was seen only a few times. Since a much larger clone is just one base distant, this may be a read error. The CDR3, as DNA: TGTGTCAGCAGCTCGGACAGGGGGGCATACAATGAGCAGTTCTTC. Encoded protein: CVSSSDRGAYNEQFF. J is TRBJ2-1 and V is TRBV7-2, with 10 bases that match TRBD1. This CDR3 spans 15 amino acids. Germline assignment: CDR1 SGHTA and CDR2 FQGNSA.

This clonotype appeared a few times. This sequence joins TRBV6-2 or TRBV6-3 and TRBJ2-3; no clear D gene. The CDR3 totals 18 residues. V was trimmed by 1 base and J by 3 bases, leaving 20 bases between them. The V gene's germline CDR1 is MNHEY and CDR2 SVGEGT. CDR3 bases: TGTGCCAGCAGTTACTTAGTTGGCGCCAGGCACTTGACAGATACGCAGTATTTT. Its protein is CASSYLVGARHLTDTQYF.

Of note for this clonotype: The junction departs from the called germline gene at one end, perhaps through a read error. The chain combines TRBV7-2 with TRBJ1-5; 9 nucleotides match TRBD1. The germline V gene encodes CDR1 SGHTA and CDR2 FQGNSA. The CDR3 sequence is 15 residues long. The CDR3 DNA reads TGTGCCAACAGCACCGGGACAGGGAACAATCAGCCCCAGCATTTT. This encodes CANSTGTGNNQPQHF.

The chain combines TRBV28 with TRBJ1-2; 7 bases are a match to TRBD1. Germline CDR1 reads MDHEN; CDR2 reads SYDVKM. Losses at the gene ends were 7 bases for V and 7 bases for J; bases not matched to a gene: 12. The CDR3 covers 14 residues. The DNA of the CDR3 is TGTGCCAGCAAAGTAATTGAGGGGGCGCTTGGCTACACCTTC. This translates into CASKVIEGALGYTF.

This clonotype was observed a few times. The chain recombines TRBV12-3 or TRBV12-4 with TRBJ2-1, with D perhaps TRBD2 (6 bases). This CDR3 comprises 15 residues. Trimming left V 9 bases short and J 0 bases short, with 15 bases between. CDR3 sequence reads: CASDSGQSSYNEQFF. The CDR3 DNA follows: TGTGCCAGTGATAGCGGCCAGAGCTCCTACAATGAGCAGTTCTTC.

The chain uses TRBV19 and TRBJ2-7, with TRBD1 matching over 8 bases. This CDR3 spans 11 amino acids. CDR1 LNHDA and CDR2 SQIVND come from the germline V gene (reference sequence). Unmatched junction bases numbered 4, after V lost 10 bases and J lost 5 bases. The CDR3 spells CATRGQDEQYF. The CDR3 region has the DNA TGTGCCACCCGGGGACAGGACGAGCAGTACTTC.

This clonotype was seen repeatedly, ten times or more. This sequence joins TRBV4-3 and TRBJ2-1; 8 positions agree with TRBD2. The CDR3 consists of 17 residues. J was trimmed by 3 bases and V by 1 base; bases with no gene match: 8. Germline loops: CDR1 LGHNA, CDR2 YSLEER. The CDR3 is CASSQGRAGGDYNEQFF. CDR3 nucleotides: TGCGCCAGCAGCCAAGGGAGGGCGGGGGGTGACTACAATGAGCAGTTCTTC.

This clonotype was detected a few times. The chain is built from TRBV5-4 and TRBJ2-3; no reliable D call. This CDR3 has 15 amino acids. Germline lookup yields CDR1 SGHNT and CDR2 YYREEE (reference sequence). Trimming pared 4 bases from V and 2 bases from J, leaving 14 bases between. This chain's CDR3 is CASSPGVASTDTQYF. CDR3 DNA: TGTGCCAGCAGCCCTGGAGTAGCTTCCACAGATACGCAGTATTTT.

This clonotype was detected only a few times. J is TRBJ2-7 and V is TRBV6-2 or TRBV6-3, with TRBD2 as a possible D gene (6 bases). Near its end, the DNA agrees better with TRBJ2-5, so the J call may be wrong. Germline CDR1 MNHEY, CDR2 SVGEGT. The CDR3 consists of 14 residues. CDR3 bases: TGTGCCAGCAGTTACGGAGACTTGCGGGGGACCCAGTACTTC. Protein sequence: CASSYGDLRGTQYF.

This clonotype was recorded many times. V usage is TRBV19 and J usage is TRBJ2-3; 10 bases map to TRBD1. V was clipped by 5 bases and J by 0 bases; unmatched bases: 11. The CDR3 spans 18 residues. Germline CDR1 reads LNHDA; CDR2 reads SQIVND (reference sequence). CDR3 amino acids: CASSGQGGPLRSTDTQYF. CDR3 bases: TGTGCCAGTAGTGGACAGGGGGGTCCCCTGCGGAGCACAGATACGCAGTATTTT.